The clone carrying this T cell receptor (beta chain) occurred many times. Researchers amplified the TCR beta CDR3 regions from RNA transcripts. First-round RT-PCR of the TCR CDR3 relied on the HTBI primer set. TCRdb called the multiplex PCR reads again in MiXCR, with one record for every CDR3 protein. The sample contains 600,000 to 700,000 distinct CDR3 sequences, roughly 14% of which appear only once. From more than 8 ml of fresh peripheral blood, PBMCs were isolated. The sample is drawn from a study of T cells in Graves' hyperthyroidism and ophthalmopathy. The V segment lost 3 bases and the J segment 8 bases; nucleotides outside the gene matches: 5. This CDR3 comprises 13 residues. From germline, CDR1 is KGHDR and CDR2 SFDVKD.

This receptor was obtained from a woman aged 40 to 50 with Graves' ophthalmopathy. Sequenced material: blood. The chain uses TRBV24-1 and TRBJ1-2, with TRBD1 matching 7 bases. CDR3 sequence: CATSDTGAGGYTF. CDR3 sequence (DNA): TGTGCCACCAGTGATACAGGGGCTGGGGGCTACACCTTC.